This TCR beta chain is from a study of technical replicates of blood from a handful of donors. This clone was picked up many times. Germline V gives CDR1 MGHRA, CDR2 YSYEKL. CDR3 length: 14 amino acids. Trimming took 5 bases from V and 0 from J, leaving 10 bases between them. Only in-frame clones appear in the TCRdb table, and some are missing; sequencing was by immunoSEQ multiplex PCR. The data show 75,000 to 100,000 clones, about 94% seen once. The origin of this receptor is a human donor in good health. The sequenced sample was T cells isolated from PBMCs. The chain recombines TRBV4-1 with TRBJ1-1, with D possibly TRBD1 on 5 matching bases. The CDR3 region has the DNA TGCGCCAGCAGCTACGGACAATTGAACACTGAAGCTTTCTTT. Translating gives CASSYGQLNTEAFF.